A selection of T cell receptor beta chains follows, all from one sample in a study of T cell repertoires in cytomegalovirus infection. Their antigens are not known. TCRdb fed the reads into MiXCR, producing one record per CDR3 protein. The sample yields around 230,000 distinct CDR3 sequences, roughly 34% seen once. This specimen consisted of CD8+ T cells from cultured PBMCs, obtained from culture after CMV antigen stimulation. The receptors shown here come from a human donor in good health (CMV status not recorded). Some clones in this sample may be carry-over from other donors' samples. CDR3s include the opening cysteine and the closing phenylalanine or tryptophan. The order of the fields is V gene, CDR3 protein.

TRBV2 | CASSGDRQRMNTEAFF
TRBV6-8 | CASSLRRQVNTEAFF
TRBV18 | CASSPITRTDTQYF
TRBV29-1 | CSVEGTVGYTF
TRBV13 | CASSAGGSTEAFF
TRBV6-1 | CASSPWGLYLDSPLHF
TRBV6-6 | CASSTRTEETQYF
TRBV29-1 | CSVMTDSYEQYF
TRBV27 | CASSSFIGSYEQYF
TRBV7-2 | CASSHGQALTYEQYF
TRBV11-1 | CASSPREGSSGANVLTF
TRBV10-2 | CASSEYRISGNTIYF
TRBV6-5 | CASRMTSGSTDTQYF
TRBV7-2 | CASSSYLGGDIQYF
TRBV6-5 | CASSYRQRSHPRNYGYTF
TRBV6-6 | CASSYSTGQGVYEQFF
TRBV12-3/TRBV12-4 | CASSHGGSIITEAFF
TRBV7-8 | CASSPGLAGGPPYNEQFF
TRBV11-3 | CASSFSEAGVSYEQYF
TRBV12-3/TRBV12-4 | CASSVAGPLYEQYF
TRBV5-6 | CASSYGDGEQYF
TRBV6-4 | CASIGYQGDPSLNEKLFF
TRBV27 | CASSLFGKGYEQYF
TRBV5-4 | CASSLDRETYSPLHF
TRBV5-4 | CASSFWVENTGELFF
TRBV4-1 | CASSQVGGDGNTIYF
TRBV7-4 | CASSPGGHSSGRRYEQFF
TRBV6-2/TRBV6-3 | CASSYRSYNEQFF